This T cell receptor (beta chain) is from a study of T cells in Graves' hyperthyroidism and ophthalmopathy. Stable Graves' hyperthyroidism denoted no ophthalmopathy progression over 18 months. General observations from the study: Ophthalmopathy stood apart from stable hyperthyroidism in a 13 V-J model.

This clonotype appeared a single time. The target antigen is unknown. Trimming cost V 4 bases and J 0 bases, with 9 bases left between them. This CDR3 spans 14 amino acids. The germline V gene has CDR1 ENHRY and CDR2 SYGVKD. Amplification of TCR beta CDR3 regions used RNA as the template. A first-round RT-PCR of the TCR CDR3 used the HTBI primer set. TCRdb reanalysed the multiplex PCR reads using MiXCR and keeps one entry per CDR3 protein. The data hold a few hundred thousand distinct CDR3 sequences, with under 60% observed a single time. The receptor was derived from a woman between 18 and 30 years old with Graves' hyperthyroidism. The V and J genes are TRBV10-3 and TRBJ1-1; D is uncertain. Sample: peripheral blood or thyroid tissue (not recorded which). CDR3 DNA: TGTGCCATCAGTGCGTCCGGCTTGAACACTGAAGCTTTCTTT. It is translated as CAISASGLNTEAFF.